The sequence of this T cell receptor beta chain was determined in a study of blood T cell repertoires in COVID-19. The overall study: The United States, Italy and Spain were the sources of the acute and convalescent COVID-19 samples. T cells, B-cell-depleted T cells, or PBMCs provided the cDNA or gDNA that served as material.

Per the authors' pipeline: Estimates of nucleated cell counts were drawn from the amplification of reference gene primers. Sequencing was performed with immunoSEQ multiplex PCR; in TCRdb, only in-frame clones are kept and a portion is missing. V and J calls and clone size are as listed in that table; D and trimming were resolved from the DNA. The table lists about 210,000 clones, around four fifths of them singletons, with 2% to 3% in the top ten. This CDR3 spans 14 amino acids. CDR1 is SNHLY, CDR2 FYNNEI, per germline. V dropped 6 bases and J dropped 1; count of bases not matched to a gene: 2. This clone has just a few counts.

Specimen: peripheral blood. The receptor was isolated from a woman in her 40s with active or convalescent COVID-19. This chain joins TRBV2 and TRBJ1-2, with TRBD1 identical over 10 bases. The CDR3 loop reads CASRRTGGNYGYTF. The CDR3 coding sequence is TGTGCCAGCAGGAGGACAGGGGGTAACTATGGCTACACCTTC. The full variable domain, completed using reference TRBV2 and TRBJ1-2, is EPEVTQTPSHQVTQMGQEVILRCVPISNHLYFYWYRQILGQKVEFLVSFYNNEISEKSEIFDDQFSVERPDGSNFTLKIRSTKLEDSAMYFCASRRTGGNYGYTFGSGTRLTVV.